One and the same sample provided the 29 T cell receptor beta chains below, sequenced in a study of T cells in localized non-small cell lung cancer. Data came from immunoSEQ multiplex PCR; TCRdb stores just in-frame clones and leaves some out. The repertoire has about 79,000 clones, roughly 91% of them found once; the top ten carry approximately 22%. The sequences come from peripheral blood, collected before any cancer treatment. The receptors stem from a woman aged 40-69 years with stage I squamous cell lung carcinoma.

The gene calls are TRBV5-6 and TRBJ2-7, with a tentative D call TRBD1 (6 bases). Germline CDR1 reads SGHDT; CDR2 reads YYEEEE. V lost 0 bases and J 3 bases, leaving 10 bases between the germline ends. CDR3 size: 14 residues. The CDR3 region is CASSLAGDNYEQYF. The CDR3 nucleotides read TGTGCCAGCAGCTTGGCAGGGGACAACTACGAGCAGTACTTC.

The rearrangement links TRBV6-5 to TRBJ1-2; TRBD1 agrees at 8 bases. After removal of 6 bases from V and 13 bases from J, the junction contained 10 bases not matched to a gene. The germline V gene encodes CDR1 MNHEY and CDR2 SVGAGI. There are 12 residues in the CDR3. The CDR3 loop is CASSNGQGTSTF. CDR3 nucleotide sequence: TGTGCCAGCAGCAACGGACAGGGTACCTCCACCTTC.

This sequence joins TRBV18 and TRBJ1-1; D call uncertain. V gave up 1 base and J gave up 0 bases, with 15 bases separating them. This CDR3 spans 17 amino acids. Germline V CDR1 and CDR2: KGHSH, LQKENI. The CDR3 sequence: CASSPLLIQSMNTEAFF. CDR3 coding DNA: TGTGCCAGCTCACCACTTCTAATTCAAAGTATGAACACTGAAGCTTTCTTT.

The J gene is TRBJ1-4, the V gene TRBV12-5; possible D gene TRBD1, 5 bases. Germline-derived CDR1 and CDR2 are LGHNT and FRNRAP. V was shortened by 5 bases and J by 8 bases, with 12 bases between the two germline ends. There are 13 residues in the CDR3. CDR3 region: CASGPGTEEKLFF. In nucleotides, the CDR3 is TGTGCTAGTGGTCCCGGGACCGAGGAAAAACTGTTTTTT.

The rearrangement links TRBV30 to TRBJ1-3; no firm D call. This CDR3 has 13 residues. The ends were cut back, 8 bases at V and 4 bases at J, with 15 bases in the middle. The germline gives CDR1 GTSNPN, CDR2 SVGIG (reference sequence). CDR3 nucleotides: TGTGCCAGAAAAGGTATATTCGGAAACACCATATATTTT. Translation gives CARKGIFGNTIYF.

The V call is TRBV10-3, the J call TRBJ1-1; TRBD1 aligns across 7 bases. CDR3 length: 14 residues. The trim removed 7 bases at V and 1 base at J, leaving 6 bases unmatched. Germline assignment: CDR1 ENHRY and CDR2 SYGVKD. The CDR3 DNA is TGTGCCATCACCCCGGGACAGACGAACACTGAAGCTTTCTTT. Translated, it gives CAITPGQTNTEAFF.

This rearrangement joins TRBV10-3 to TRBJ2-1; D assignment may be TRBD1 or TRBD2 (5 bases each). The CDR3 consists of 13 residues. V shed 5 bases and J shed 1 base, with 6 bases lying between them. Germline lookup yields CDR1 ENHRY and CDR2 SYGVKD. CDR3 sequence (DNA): TGTGCCATCAGTTGGGGGTCCTACAATGAGCAGTTCTTC. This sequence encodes CAISWGSYNEQFF.

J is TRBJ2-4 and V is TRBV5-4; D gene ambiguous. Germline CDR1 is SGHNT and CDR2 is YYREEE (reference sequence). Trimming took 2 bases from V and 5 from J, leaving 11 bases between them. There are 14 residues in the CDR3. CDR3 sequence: CASSFADKENIQYF. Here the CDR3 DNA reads TGTGCCAGCAGCTTCGCTGACAAAGAAAACATTCAGTACTTC.

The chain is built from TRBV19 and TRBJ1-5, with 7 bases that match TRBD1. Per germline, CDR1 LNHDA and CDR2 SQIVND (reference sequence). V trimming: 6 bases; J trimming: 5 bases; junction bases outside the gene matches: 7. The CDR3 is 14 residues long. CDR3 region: CASSPGQDYQPQHF. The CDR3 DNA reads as TGTGCCAGTAGCCCCGGACAGGACTATCAGCCCCAGCATTTT.

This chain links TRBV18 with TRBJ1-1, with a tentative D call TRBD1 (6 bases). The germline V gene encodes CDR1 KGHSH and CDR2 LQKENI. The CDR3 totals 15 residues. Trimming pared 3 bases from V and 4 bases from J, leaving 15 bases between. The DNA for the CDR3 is TGTGCCAGCTCACCGATGGACAGCTTAACCACTGAAGCTTTCTTT. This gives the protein CASSPMDSLTTEAFF.

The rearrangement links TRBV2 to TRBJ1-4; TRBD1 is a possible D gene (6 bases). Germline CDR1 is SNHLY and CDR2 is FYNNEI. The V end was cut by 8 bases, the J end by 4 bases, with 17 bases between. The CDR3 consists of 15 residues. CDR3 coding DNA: TGTGCCAGCGGACTCTATGGAGGGGGTAATGAAAAACTGTTTTTT. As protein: CASGLYGGGNEKLFF.

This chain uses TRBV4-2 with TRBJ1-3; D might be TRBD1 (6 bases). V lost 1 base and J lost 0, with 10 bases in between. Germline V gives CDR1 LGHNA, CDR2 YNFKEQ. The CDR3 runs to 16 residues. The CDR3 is CASSQGHRVSGNTIYF. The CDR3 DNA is TGTGCCAGCAGCCAAGGGCACAGGGTCTCTGGAAACACCATATATTTT.

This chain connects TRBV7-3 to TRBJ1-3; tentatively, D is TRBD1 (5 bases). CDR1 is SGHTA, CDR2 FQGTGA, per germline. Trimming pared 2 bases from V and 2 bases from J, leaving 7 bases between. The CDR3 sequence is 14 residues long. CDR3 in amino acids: CASSLDSTGNTIYF. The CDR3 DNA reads TGTGCCAGCAGCTTAGACAGCACTGGAAACACCATATATTTT.

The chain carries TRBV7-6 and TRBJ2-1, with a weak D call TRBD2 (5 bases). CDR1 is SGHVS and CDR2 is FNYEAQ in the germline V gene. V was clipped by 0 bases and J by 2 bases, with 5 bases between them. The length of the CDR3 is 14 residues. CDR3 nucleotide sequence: TGTGCCAGCAGCTTAGCGGGAGCCTACAATGAGCAGTTCTTC. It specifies CASSLAGAYNEQFF.

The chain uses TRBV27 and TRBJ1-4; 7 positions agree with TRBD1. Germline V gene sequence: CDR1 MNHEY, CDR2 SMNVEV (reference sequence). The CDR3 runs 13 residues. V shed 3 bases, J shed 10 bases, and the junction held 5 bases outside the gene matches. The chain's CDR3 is CASSLVRGGKLFF. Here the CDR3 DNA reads TGTGCCAGCAGTTTGGTCAGGGGGGGAAAACTGTTTTTT.

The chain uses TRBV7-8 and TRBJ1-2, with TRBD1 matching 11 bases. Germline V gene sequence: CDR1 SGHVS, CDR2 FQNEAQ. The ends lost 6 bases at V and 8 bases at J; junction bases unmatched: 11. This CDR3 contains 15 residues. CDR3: CASSRQDRGQRGYTF. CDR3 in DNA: TGTGCCAGCAGTCGCCAGGACAGGGGGCAGAGGGGCTACACCTTC.

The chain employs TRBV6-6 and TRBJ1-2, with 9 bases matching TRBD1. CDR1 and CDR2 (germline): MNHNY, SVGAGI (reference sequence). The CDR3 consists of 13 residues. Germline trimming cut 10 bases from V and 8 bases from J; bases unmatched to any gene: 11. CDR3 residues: CAIHSGTGPGYTF. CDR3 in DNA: TGTGCCATCCATTCCGGGACAGGGCCCGGCTACACCTTC.

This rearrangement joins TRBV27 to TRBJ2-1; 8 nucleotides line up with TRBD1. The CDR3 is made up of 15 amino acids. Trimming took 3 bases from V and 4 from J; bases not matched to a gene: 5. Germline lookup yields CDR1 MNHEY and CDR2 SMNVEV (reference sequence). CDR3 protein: CASSLGDRRYNEQFF. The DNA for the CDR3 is TGTGCCAGCAGTTTGGGGGACAGGAGATACAATGAGCAGTTCTTC.

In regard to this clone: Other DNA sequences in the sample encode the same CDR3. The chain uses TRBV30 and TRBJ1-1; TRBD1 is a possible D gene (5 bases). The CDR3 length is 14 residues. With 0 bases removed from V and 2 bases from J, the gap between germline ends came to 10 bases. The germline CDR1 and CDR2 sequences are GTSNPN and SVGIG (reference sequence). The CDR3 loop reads CAWSVGDHNTEAFF. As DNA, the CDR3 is TGTGCCTGGAGTGTGGGGGACCACAACACTGAAGCTTTCTTT.

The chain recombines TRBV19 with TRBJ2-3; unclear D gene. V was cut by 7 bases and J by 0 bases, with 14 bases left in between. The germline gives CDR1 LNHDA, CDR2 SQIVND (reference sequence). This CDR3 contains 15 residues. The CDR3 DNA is TGTGCCAGTACAGAAGCGTCCTCTAGCACAGATACGCAGTATTTT. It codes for CASTEASSSTDTQYF.

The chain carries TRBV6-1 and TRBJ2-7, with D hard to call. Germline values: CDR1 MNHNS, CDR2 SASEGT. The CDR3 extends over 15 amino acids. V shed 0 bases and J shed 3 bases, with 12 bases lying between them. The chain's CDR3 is CASSEAMGILYEQYF. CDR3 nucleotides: TGTGCCAGCAGTGAAGCTATGGGAATTCTCTACGAGCAGTACTTC.

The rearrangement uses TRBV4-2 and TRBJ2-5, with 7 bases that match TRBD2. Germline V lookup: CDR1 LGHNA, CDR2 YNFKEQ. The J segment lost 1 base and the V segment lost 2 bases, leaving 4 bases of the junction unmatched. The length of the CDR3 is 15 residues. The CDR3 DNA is TGTGCCAGCAGCCAACTCAGCGGGGTCCAAGAGACCCAGTACTTC. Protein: CASSQLSGVQETQYF.

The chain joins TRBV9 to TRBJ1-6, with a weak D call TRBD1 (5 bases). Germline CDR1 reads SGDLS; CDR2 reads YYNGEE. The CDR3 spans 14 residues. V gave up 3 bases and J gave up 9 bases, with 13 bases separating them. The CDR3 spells CASSAAGTTSPLHF. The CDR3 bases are TGTGCCAGCAGCGCCGCCGGGACGACTTCACCCCTCCACTTT.

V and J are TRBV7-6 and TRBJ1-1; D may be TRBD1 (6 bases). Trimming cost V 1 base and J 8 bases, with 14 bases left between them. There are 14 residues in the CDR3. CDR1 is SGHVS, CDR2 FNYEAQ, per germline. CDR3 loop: CASSLGEAGVEAFF. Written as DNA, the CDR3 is TGTGCCAGCAGCTTAGGGGAGGCAGGGGTAGAAGCTTTCTTT. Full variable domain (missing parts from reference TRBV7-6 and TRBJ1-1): GAGVSQSPRYKVTKRGQDVALRCDPISGHVSLYWYRQALGQGPEFLTYFNYEAQQDKSGLPNDRFSAERPEGSISTLTIQRTEQRDSAMYRCASSLGEAGVEAFFGQGTRLTVV.

CDR3 coding DNA: TGTGCCAGCAGCGTAGAGGCAGGTTGGACCACTGAAGCTTTCTTT. It encodes CASSVEAGWTTEAFF. The J gene is TRBJ1-1, the V gene TRBV9; D is ambiguous. The germline V and J ends were trimmed by 0 bases and 4 bases, with 13 bases remaining between them. The germline V gene has CDR1 SGDLS and CDR2 YYNGEE. This CDR3 is built from 15 residues. Variable domain in full (rest from reference TRBV9 and TRBJ1-1): DSGVTQTPKHLITATGQRVTLRCSPRSGDLSVYWYQQSLDQGLQFLIQYYNGEERAKGNILERFSAQQFPDLHSELNLSSLELGDSALYFCASSVEAGWTTEAFFGQGTRLTVV.

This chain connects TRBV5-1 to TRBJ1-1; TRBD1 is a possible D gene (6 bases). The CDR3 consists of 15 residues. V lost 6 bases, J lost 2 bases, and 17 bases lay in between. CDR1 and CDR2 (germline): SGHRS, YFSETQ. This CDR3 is CASTRVGGGNTEAFF. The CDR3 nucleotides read TGCGCCAGCACTAGGGTGGGGGGCGGTAACACTGAAGCTTTCTTT.

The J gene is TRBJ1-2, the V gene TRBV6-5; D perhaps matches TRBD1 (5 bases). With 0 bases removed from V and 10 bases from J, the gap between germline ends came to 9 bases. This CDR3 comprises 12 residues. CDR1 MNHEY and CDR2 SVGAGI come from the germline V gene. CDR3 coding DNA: TGTGCCAGCAGTTACTCGGGCAGGGACTACACCTTC. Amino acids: CASSYSGRDYTF.

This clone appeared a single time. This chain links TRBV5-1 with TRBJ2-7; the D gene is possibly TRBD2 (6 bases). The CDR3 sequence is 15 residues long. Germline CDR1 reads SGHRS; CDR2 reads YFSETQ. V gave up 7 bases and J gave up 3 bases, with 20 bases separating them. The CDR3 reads CASGRQAGPDYEQYF. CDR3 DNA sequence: TGCGCCAGCGGGAGGCAGGCAGGACCGGACTACGAGCAGTACTTC.

CDR3 loop: CASRPWTENNEQFF. The CDR3 nucleotides are TGTGCCAGCAGACCCTGGACAGAGAACAATGAGCAGTTCTTC. The V gene is TRBV7-6, the J gene TRBJ2-1, with D tentatively TRBD1 (6 bases). Germline V gene lookup returns CDR1 SGHVS and CDR2 FNYEAQ. The V gene lost 6 bases and the J gene lost 5 bases, with 14 bases spanning the gap. The CDR3 is 14 residues long.